The clone carrying this TCR beta chain was counted ten times or more. The data stem from a study of molecular identifiers for immune sequencing clone quantification. The germline V gene has CDR1 SGHDT and CDR2 YYEEEE. The junction had 5 bases not matched to a gene; V was cut back by 4 bases and J by 3 bases. CDR3 length: 15 residues. TCRdb itself ran the PCR reads through MiXCR, one entry per CDR3 protein. The sample includes about 320,000 distinct CDR3 sequences, about 22% seen only once; the top ten take 0.81%. The TCR originated in a human donor in good health. Some libraries in this study had Jurkat cell RNA spiked in. Specimen: naive CD8+ T cells from blood, with Jurkat cell RNA spiked in. Subset indicated: FACS-sorted CD8+CD4-CCR7+CD45RA+ naive T cells. The chain carries TRBV5-6 and TRBJ2-1; 9 nucleotides match TRBD2. In nucleotides, the CDR3 is TGTGCCAGCAGCCATCTAGCGGGGAGCTACAATGAGCAGTTCTTC. It translates to CASSHLAGSYNEQFF.